These T cell receptor beta chains were read from a single sample in a study of human T cells and chemical hapten exposure. A single record per CDR3 protein comes from TCRdb applying MiXCR to the RACE reads. The sample yields around 180,000 distinct CDR3 sequences, under 35% seen once. The source was whole blood, collected in connection with sensitization to the hapten diphenylcyclopropenone (DPC). The receptors were gathered from a woman younger than 45 with alopecia areata. Some clones in this sample may be carry-over from other donors' samples. Both conserved end residues are part of each CDR3. A D gene is named only where the DNA matches it firmly. Part of the rows lack a size; the others show once, few, many or a class for expanded clones.

13 . TRBJ2-3 . TRBV18 TGTGCCAGCTCAGTAAAGGGTCTGGCTACGCAGTATTTT CASSVKGLATQYF
13 few TRBJ1-1 . TRBV6-5 TGTGCCAGCAACGCGAGGAGGGGGAATGAAGCTTTCTTT CASNARRGNEAFF
15 few TRBJ2-7 . TRBV28 TGTGCCAGCAGCCTAACCGGGACTCGAGGCTACGAGCAGTACTTC CASSLTGTRGYEQYF
13 . TRBJ1-5 . TRBV7-9 TGTGCCAGCAGCTTAAGTGGTGGGCAGCCCCAGCATTTT CASSLSGGQPQHF
10 few TRBJ1-1 . TRBV29-1 TGCAGCGGATCAAACACTGAAGCTTTCTTT CSGSNTEAFF
15 few TRBJ2-3 TRBD2 TRBV2 TGTGCCAGCAGTGGACTAGCGGGGAACACAGATACGCAGTATTTT CASSGLAGNTDTQYF
14 . TRBJ1-2 . TRBV4-3 TGCGCCAGCAGCCTCGAGGACAGCGGGGGCGGCTACACCTTC CASSLEDSGGGYTF
14 . TRBJ1-5 . TRBV28 TGTGCCAGCAGTTGGGGACGGTTTAATCAGCCCCAGCATTTT CASSWGRFNQPQHF
14 . TRBJ1-1 . TRBV28 TGTGCCAGCAGATCCCCGGGGGCGAACACTGAAGCTTTCTTT CASRSPGANTEAFF
11 . TRBJ2-3 . TRBV20-1 TGCAGTGCCAGGACTTCAGATACGCAGTATTTT CSARTSDTQYF
13 . TRBJ2-2 . TRBV25-1 TGTGCCAGCAGTGACTCTATTGTCGGGGAGCTGTTTTTT CASSDSIVGELFF
15 . TRBJ2-7 TRBD2 TRBV29-1 TGCAGCGTTCATAAGACTAGCGGGAGCTCCTACGAGCAGTACTTC CSVHKTSGSSYEQYF
14 . TRBJ2-5 TRBD2 TRBV7-2 TGTGCCAGCAGCCAACAGAGCGGGGGTGAGACCCAGTACTTC CASSQQSGGETQYF
15 few TRBJ2-1 . TRBV4-1 TGCGCCAGCAGCCAAATGGGAGCCCTTATGGATGAGCAGTTCTTC CASSQMGALMDEQFF
15 . TRBJ2-3 . TRBV6-2/TRBV6-3 TGTGCCAGCAGTTGGGACGGAAAACGCACAGATACGCAGTATTTT CASSWDGKRTDTQYF
16 . TRBJ2-6 . TRBV4-3 TGCGCCAGCAGCCAGGAACATCGCTCTGGGGCCAACGTCCTGACTTTC CASSQEHRSGANVLTF
15 . TRBJ1-3 . TRBV6-1 TGTGCCAGCAGTGAAGTTGCCAGAACTGGAAACACCATATATTTT CASSEVARTGNTIYF
14 once TRBJ2-2 TRBD2 TRBV7-2 TGTGCCAGCAGCAGGACTAGCGCCACGCAGGAGCTGTTTTTT CASSRTSATQELFF
14 . TRBJ2-3 . TRBV20-1 TGCAGTGCCTTTAGTGAGGGACACGCAGATACGCAGTATTTT CSAFSEGHADTQYF
17 few TRBJ1-2 . TRBV12-3/TRBV12-4 TGTGCCAGCAGTCCCTTAGGGCCTCATGCTGTTAACTATGGCTACACCTTC CASSPLGPHAVNYGYTF
13 . TRBJ1-2 TRBD1 TRBV29-1 TGCAGCGGGTGGGACAGGGGGCCGGATGGCTACACCTTC CSGWDRGPDGYTF
17 . TRBJ2-2 . TRBV11-3 TGTGCCAGCAGCTTCTATGCCGGACAGTCGAACACCGGGGAGCTGTTTTTT CASSFYAGQSNTGELFF
14 . TRBJ2-5 . TRBV6-5 TGTGCCAGCACTAACCCGGGACAATATCGGACCCAGTACTTC CASTNPGQYRTQYF
14 . TRBJ2-1 TRBD2 TRBV29-1 TGCAGCTCCGAGGGAGCTAGCGGTAACAATGAGCAGTTCTTC CSSEGASGNNEQFF
18 few TRBJ2-6 . TRBV9 TGTGCCAGCACCAAAAGCGGTAGGGGGACCTCTGGGGCCAACGTCCTGACTTTC CASTKSGRGTSGANVLTF
14 few TRBJ2-4 . TRBV9 TGTGCCAGCAGCGTAGAAGGGATGGAAAACATTCAGTACTTC CASSVEGMENIQYF
13 . TRBJ2-7 . TRBV10-3 TGTGCCATCAGTGAGTCGTTCCCGGGAGATTTGGGCTTC CAISESFPGDLGF
14 few TRBJ1-5 . TRBV28 TGTGCCAGCAGTGGCGGGGGGGCCGAGGGGCCCCAGCATTTT CASSGGGAEGPQHF
17 . TRBJ1-5 . TRBV4-1 TGCGCCAGCAGCCCCCGGGACCGGCGACTCAGCAATCAGCCCCAGCATTTT CASSPRDRRLSNQPQHF
12 . TRBJ2-5 . TRBV11-2 TGTGCCAGCAGCCAGGACGTGGGGACCCAGTACTTC CASSQDVGTQYF
13 few TRBJ2-7 . TRBV20-1 TGCAGTGCTAGAGATCGGGTAGACTACGAGCAGTACTTC CSARDRVDYEQYF
13 few TRBJ2-2 . TRBV7-7 TGTGCCAGCAGCCACCAGCTCACCGGGGAGCTGTTTTTT CASSHQLTGELFF
14 . TRBJ1-6 . TRBV6-5 TGTGCCAGCAGTATTCGGGGGGAGTATTCACCCCTCCACTTT CASSIRGEYSPLHF
13 many TRBJ2-1 . TRBV28 TGTGCCACTGAGGGGGGGACGGCGGTAAAGCAGTTCTTC CATEGGTAVKQFF
14 . TRBJ2-7 . TRBV29-1 TGCAGCGTTAAATTTGGCCAGACTTCTTTCGAGCAGTACTTC CSVKFGQTSFEQYF